Shown below are 22 T cell receptor beta chains from a single sample sequenced in a study of cytomegalovirus exposure and HLA in healthy donors. Primers for the PCR totalled 60 Vbeta and 13 Jbeta. Here immunoSEQ multiplex PCR was the method, and the copy in TCRdb shows in-frame clones only, minus some. Recorded for this sample: under 250,000 clones. Sample: PBMCs. Every receptor here comes from a girl aged 2 to 10 in good health and CMV-seropositive.

This sequence joins TRBV13 and TRBJ2-5, with 9 bases lining up with TRBD2. Germline V CDR1 and CDR2: PRHDT, FYEKMQ (reference sequence). V was pared by 3 bases and J by 7 bases, with 15 bases of the junction left unmatched. This CDR3 contains 17 residues. In DNA form, the CDR3 reads TGTGCCAGCAGCTTTTCCCCTCTAGCGGGGCTGGAGGGGACCCAGTACTTC. Amino acid sequence: CASSFSPLAGLEGTQYF.

In DNA form, the CDR3 reads TGCGCCAGCAGCTTGGAAATAGCGGGAGTCGGGGAGCTGTTTTTT. It codes for CASSLEIAGVGELFF. The chain employs TRBV5-1 and TRBJ2-2, with 9 nucleotides matching TRBD2. The CDR3 runs 15 residues. V dropped 0 bases and J dropped 7; count of bases not matched to a gene: 4. CDR1 is SGHRS, CDR2 YFSETQ, per germline.

The chain uses TRBV6-5 and TRBJ2-5, with 7 bases that match TRBD1. V lost 1 base and J lost 4; bases outside the gene matches: 9. The CDR3 length is 16 residues. Germline V lookup: CDR1 MNHEY, CDR2 SVGAGI. CDR3 protein: CASSYLGDSLGETQYF. Here the CDR3 DNA reads TGTGCCAGCAGTTACTTGGGGGACAGCCTGGGAGAGACCCAGTACTTC.

The rearrangement uses TRBV7-9 and TRBJ1-2, with unresolved D. The germline V gene has CDR1 SEHNR and CDR2 FQNEAQ (reference sequence). This CDR3 has 15 amino acids. Trimming removed 2 bases at V and 8 bases at J, with 18 bases between. CDR3 region: CASSLLNGVTSGYTF. CDR3 in DNA: TGTGCCAGCAGCTTATTAAACGGGGTGACCAGCGGCTACACCTTC.

The J gene is TRBJ1-1, the V gene TRBV18; tentative D call: TRBD1 (5 bases). CDR3 length: 15 residues. Germline CDR1 reads KGHSH; CDR2 reads LQKENI. The V and J ends lost 6 bases and 0 bases respectively, with 14 bases between them. Here the CDR3 reads CASSRPTDMNTEAFF. CDR3 nucleotide sequence: TGTGCCAGCTCCAGGCCGACGGACATGAACACTGAAGCTTTCTTT.

The rearrangement uses TRBV27 and TRBJ2-7; D call uncertain. Trimming left V 7 bases short and J 4 bases short, with 11 bases between. This CDR3 comprises 12 residues. Germline CDR1 and CDR2: MNHEY and SMNVEV (reference sequence). In DNA form, the CDR3 reads TGTGCCAGCAAACGGAGCGATTACGAGCAGTACTTC. As protein: CASKRSDYEQYF.

The chain carries TRBV9 and TRBJ1-4; D is possibly TRBD1 (6 bases). The ends were cut back, 0 bases at V and 2 bases at J, with 8 bases in the middle. The germline V gene encodes CDR1 SGDLS and CDR2 YYNGEE. The CDR3 sequence is 15 residues long. CDR3 residues: CASSVAQGTNEKLFF. CDR3 DNA: TGTGCCAGCAGCGTAGCACAGGGCACTAATGAAAAACTGTTTTTT.

The rearrangement uses TRBV11-2 and TRBJ2-2; a weak D match, TRBD1 (5 bases). The CDR3 length is 14 residues. The V and J ends lost 3 bases and 7 bases respectively, with 12 bases between them. Germline CDR1 and CDR2: SGHAT and FQNNGV. CDR3 region: CASSFGGADGELFF. The DNA of the CDR3 is TGTGCCAGCAGCTTCGGTGGGGCTGACGGGGAGCTGTTTTTT.

The chain is built from TRBV5-1 and TRBJ2-7, with 9 positions matching TRBD1. Per the germline V gene, CDR1 is SGHRS and CDR2 is YFSETQ. The trim removed 4 bases at V and 7 bases at J, leaving 12 bases unmatched. The CDR3 length is 15 residues. The CDR3 sequence: CASSVGQGINVEQYF. CDR3 DNA sequence: TGCGCCAGCAGCGTGGGACAGGGTATTAACGTGGAGCAGTACTTC.

J is TRBJ2-7 and V is TRBV5-1; TRBD1 aligns across 8 bases. V was pared by 4 bases and J by 2 bases, with 5 bases of the junction left unmatched. Per the germline V gene, CDR1 is SGHRS and CDR2 is YFSETQ. This CDR3 is 14 amino acids long. CDR3 sequence reads: CASSKDRGPYEQYF. Written as DNA, the CDR3 is TGCGCCAGCAGCAAAGACAGGGGACCCTACGAGCAGTACTTC.

This chain connects TRBV18 to TRBJ2-5; possible D gene TRBD1, 6 bases. Germline CDR1 reads KGHSH; CDR2 reads LQKENI. The length of the CDR3 is 14 residues. V was shortened by 2 bases and J by 2 bases, with 9 bases between the two germline ends. As DNA, the CDR3 is TGTGCCAGCTCACCAGGGGACATACAAGAGACCCAGTACTTC. Encoded protein: CASSPGDIQETQYF.

This chain uses TRBV7-9 with TRBJ1-1, with D uncertain. CDR1 and CDR2 from the germline V gene are SEHNR and FQNEAQ (reference sequence). The CDR3 is 14 amino acids. The V end was cut by 1 base, the J end by 1 base, with 7 bases between. This CDR3 is CASSLGGGNTEAFF. The CDR3 DNA reads as TGTGCCAGCAGCTTAGGCGGAGGGAACACTGAAGCTTTCTTT.

CDR3 amino acids: CASILTPAGGPEPHYEQYF. The CDR3 nucleotides are TGTGCCAGCATACTAACACCAGCGGGAGGGCCTGAGCCCCACTACGAGCAGTACTTC. The chain recombines TRBV28 with TRBJ2-7; 10 bases line up with TRBD2. Germline loops: CDR1 MDHEN, CDR2 SYDVKM. This CDR3 has 19 residues. Unmatched junction bases numbered 21, after V lost 7 bases and J lost 3 bases. Complete variable domain (other parts from reference TRBV28 and TRBJ2-7): DVKVTQSSRYLVKRTGEKVFLECVQDMDHENMFWYRQDPGLGLRLIYFSYDVKMKEKGDIPEGYSVSREKKERFSLILESASTNQTSMYLCASILTPAGGPEPHYEQYFGPGTRLTVT.

The genes are TRBV28 and TRBJ1-4; 10 nucleotides agree with TRBD1. This CDR3 contains 14 residues. Germline-derived CDR1 and CDR2 are MDHEN and SYDVKM. Trimming cost V 3 bases and J 8 bases; bases outside gene matches: 3. As DNA, the CDR3 is TGTGCCAGCAGTTTTCCGGACAGGGGGGAAAAACTGTTTTTT. Translated, it gives CASSFPDRGEKLFF.

The V call is TRBV29-1, the J call TRBJ2-5; 7 bases match TRBD1. V dropped 6 bases and J dropped 3; count of bases not matched to a gene: 7. The germline gives CDR1 SQVTM, CDR2 ANQGSEA. The CDR3 consists of 13 residues. In DNA, the CDR3 is TGCAGCGTGGGACAGTCGGCGGAAGAGACCCAGTACTTC. This codes for CSVGQSAEETQYF.

The chain carries TRBV5-6 and TRBJ2-2, with 8 bases that match TRBD2. Germline values: CDR1 SGHDT, CDR2 YYEEEE. V was pared by 0 bases and J by 5 bases, with 6 bases of the junction left unmatched. CDR3 length equals 16 residues. The CDR3 protein is CASSLVLAGPTGELFF. For the CDR3, the DNA is TGTGCCAGCAGCTTGGTCCTAGCGGGCCCTACCGGGGAGCTGTTTTTT.

The rearrangement links TRBV18 to TRBJ2-2; the D gene is possibly TRBD1 (6 bases). CDR3 length: 17 amino acids. Germline lookup yields CDR1 KGHSH and CDR2 LQKENI. Trimming removed 3 bases from V and 1 base from J, with 15 bases in between. The CDR3 DNA is TGTGCCAGCTCACCCTTCCGACAGGTTGGGAACACCGGGGAGCTGTTTTTT. Its translation is CASSPFRQVGNTGELFF. The full variable domain, with the rest looked up from reference TRBV18 and TRBJ2-2, is NAGVMQNPRHLVRRRGQEARLRCSPMKGHSHVYWYRQLPEEGLKFMVYLQKENIIDESGMPKERFSAEFPKEGPSILRIQQVVRGDSAAYFCASSPFRQVGNTGELFFGEGSRLTVL.

The rearrangement uses TRBV7-8 and TRBJ1-1, with 10 bases lining up with TRBD1. CDR1 and CDR2 from the germline V gene are SGHVS and FQNEAQ. The length of the CDR3 is 16 residues. With 5 bases clipped from V and 0 bases from J, the junction kept 6 bases outside the gene matches. CDR3 region: CASSPSTGGMNTEAFF. Written as DNA, the CDR3 is TGTGCCAGCAGCCCATCGACAGGGGGCATGAACACTGAAGCTTTCTTT. Variable domain in full (rest from reference TRBV7-8 and TRBJ1-1): GAGVSQSPRYKVAKRGQDVALRCDPISGHVSLFWYQQALGQGPEFLTYFQNEAQLDKSGLPSDRFFAERPEGSVSTLKIQRTQQEDSAVYLCASSPSTGGMNTEAFFGQGTRLTVV.

This sequence joins TRBV5-4 and TRBJ1-5; TRBD1 might be the D (5 bases). This CDR3 region has 14 residues. Germline-derived CDR1 and CDR2 are SGHNT and YYREEE (reference sequence). With 2 bases removed from V and 6 bases from J, the gap between germline ends came to 12 bases. Here the CDR3 reads CASSFGGVGQPQHF. CDR3 sequence (DNA): TGTGCCAGCAGCTTCGGGGGAGTCGGTCAGCCCCAGCATTTT.

CDR3 DNA: TGTGCCAGCAGCTTTAATCGCCGGGACACGAAGTTCTTC. Translation gives CASSFNRRDTKFF. The gene calls are TRBV2 and TRBJ2-1; perhaps TRBD1 as D (6 bases). The germline CDR1 and CDR2 sequences are SNHLY and FYNNEI. Trimming left V 6 bases short and J 14 bases short, with 20 bases between. The CDR3 consists of 13 residues.

This chain connects TRBV10-3 to TRBJ2-1; 11 bases align to TRBD2. This CDR3 has 14 residues. Per germline, CDR1 ENHRY and CDR2 SYGVKD. J lost 10 bases, V lost 3 bases, and 5 bases had no gene match. The CDR3 nucleotides read TGTGCCATCAGTGAACTAGCGGGAGCTGGGGAGCAGTTCTTC. As protein: CAISELAGAGEQFF.

V and J are TRBV9 and TRBJ2-7; D unresolved. CDR3 size: 12 residues. Per the germline V gene, CDR1 is SGDLS and CDR2 is YYNGEE. The V end lost 3 bases, the J end lost 5 bases, and 9 bases lay between the germline ends. The chain's CDR3 is CASSALDHEQYF. DNA for the CDR3: TGTGCCAGCAGCGCCCTAGACCACGAGCAGTACTTC. Full variable domain (missing parts from reference TRBV9 and TRBJ2-7): DSGVTQTPKHLITATGQRVTLRCSPRSGDLSVYWYQQSLDQGLQFLIQYYNGEERAKGNILERFSAQQFPDLHSELNLSSLELGDSALYFCASSALDHEQYFGPGTRLTVT.